This entry concerns a single TCR beta chain. Its target is not known. This sample stems from a study of shared clonotypes between healthy human individuals. This table comes from immunoSEQ multiplex PCR, and its TCRdb copy is limited to in-frame clones, with some not included. Of about 2.5 million clones listed, 92% were seen once; the top ten hold roughly 0.34%. Regarding the study as a whole: Limitation of the genetic and exposure-history diversity represented came from the few donors.

Germline-derived CDR1 and CDR2 are MRHNA and SNTAGT. The CDR3 consists of 16 residues. Trimming pared 7 bases from V and 2 bases from J, leaving 21 bases between. This sequence joins TRBV6-4 and TRBJ2-7, with D perhaps matching TRBD1 or TRBD2 (5 bases each). Sequencing input: naive CD4+ T cells from PBMCs. Subset given: CD45RA+ positively selected. The receptor was isolated from a man aged 18 to 30 in good health. Some clones in this sample may be carry-over from other donors' samples. The CDR3 reads CASTPFPGRSPYEQYF. As DNA, the CDR3 is TGTGCCAGCACCCCTTTCCCGGGACGTTCCCCCTACGAGCAGTACTTC.